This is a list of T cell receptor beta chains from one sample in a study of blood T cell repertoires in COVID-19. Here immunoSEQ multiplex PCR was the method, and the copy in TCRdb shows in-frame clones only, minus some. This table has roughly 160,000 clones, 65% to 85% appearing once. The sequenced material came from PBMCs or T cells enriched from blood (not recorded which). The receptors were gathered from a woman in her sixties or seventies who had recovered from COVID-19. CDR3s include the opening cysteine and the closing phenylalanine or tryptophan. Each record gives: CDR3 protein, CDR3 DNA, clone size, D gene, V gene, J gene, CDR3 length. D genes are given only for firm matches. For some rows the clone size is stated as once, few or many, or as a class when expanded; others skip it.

cdr3_aa: CAISEDGQRNQPQHF
cdr3_nt: TGTGCCATCAGTGAGGACGGACAGCGGAATCAGCCCCAGCATTTT
clone_size: NA
d_call: NA
v_call: TRBV10-3
j_call: TRBJ1-5
cdr3_length: 15

cdr3_aa: CASSKVPGLAPTDTQYF
cdr3_nt: TGTGCCAGCAGCAAAGTTCCGGGACTAGCCCCCACAGATACGCAGTATTTT
clone_size: NA
d_call: TRBD2
v_call: TRBV7-3
j_call: TRBJ2-3
cdr3_length: 17

cdr3_aa: CASSQDLSSTDTQYF
cdr3_nt: TGTGCCAGCAGCCAAGATCTCTCTAGCACAGATACGCAGTATTTT
clone_size: NA
d_call: NA
v_call: TRBV4-2
j_call: TRBJ2-3
cdr3_length: 15

cdr3_aa: CASSRQAGNEQFF
cdr3_nt: TGCGCCAGCAGTAGACAGGCAGGGAATGAGCAGTTCTTC
clone_size: NA
d_call: NA
v_call: TRBV10-1
j_call: TRBJ2-1
cdr3_length: 13

cdr3_aa: CASSKRGRAFF
cdr3_nt: TGTGCCAGCAGCAAACGAGGGAGGGCTTTCTTT
clone_size: NA
d_call: NA
v_call: TRBV7-2
j_call: TRBJ1-1
cdr3_length: 11

cdr3_aa: CASSYDRRNSPLHF
cdr3_nt: TGTGCCAGCAGCTACGACAGACGAAATTCACCCCTCCACTTT
clone_size: once
d_call: NA
v_call: TRBV5-6
j_call: TRBJ1-6
cdr3_length: 14

cdr3_aa: CASSLVGGAYEQYF
cdr3_nt: TGTGCCAGCAGCTTAGTTGGGGGCGCGTACGAGCAGTACTTC
clone_size: NA
d_call: NA
v_call: TRBV7-9
j_call: TRBJ2-7
cdr3_length: 14

cdr3_aa: CASSLQRGGPYEQYF
cdr3_nt: TGTGCCAGCAGTTTGCAGCGGGGGGGGCCCTACGAGCAGTACTTC
clone_size: NA
d_call: TRBD2
v_call: TRBV27
j_call: TRBJ2-7
cdr3_length: 15

cdr3_aa: CAWTLWGQSGYTF
cdr3_nt: TGTGCCTGGACCCTATGGGGGCAGAGTGGCTACACCTTC
clone_size: few
d_call: NA
v_call: TRBV30
j_call: TRBJ1-2
cdr3_length: 13

cdr3_aa: CASRSMGGGEDTQYF
cdr3_nt: TGTGCCAGCAGATCGATGGGAGGGGGAGAAGATACGCAGTATTTT
clone_size: NA
d_call: NA
v_call: TRBV27
j_call: TRBJ2-3
cdr3_length: 15

cdr3_aa: CASSLLAGVLDTQYF
cdr3_nt: TGTGCCAGCAGTTTACTAGCGGGAGTTTTAGATACGCAGTATTTT
clone_size: NA
d_call: TRBD2
v_call: TRBV28
j_call: TRBJ2-3
cdr3_length: 15

cdr3_aa: CASSGIGHSDEQFF
cdr3_nt: TGTGCCAGCTCAGGAATTGGACACAGCGATGAGCAGTTCTTC
clone_size: NA
d_call: NA
v_call: TRBV18
j_call: TRBJ2-1
cdr3_length: 14

cdr3_aa: CASSPDRDGASSTDTQYF
cdr3_nt: TGTGCCAGCAGCCCGGACCGAGATGGGGCGTCTAGCACAGATACGCAGTATTTT
clone_size: NA
d_call: NA
v_call: TRBV4-2
j_call: TRBJ2-3
cdr3_length: 18

cdr3_aa: CASRNRDNTEAFF
cdr3_nt: TGTGCCAGCAGGAACAGAGATAACACTGAAGCTTTCTTT
clone_size: once
d_call: NA
v_call: TRBV6-6
j_call: TRBJ1-1
cdr3_length: 13

cdr3_aa: CASSYGDMNTEAFF
cdr3_nt: TGTGCCAGCAGCTACGGCGACATGAACACTGAAGCTTTCTTT
clone_size: NA
d_call: NA
v_call: TRBV7-9
j_call: TRBJ1-1
cdr3_length: 14

cdr3_aa: CASSWDWSTDTQYF
cdr3_nt: TGTGCCAGCAGCTGGGACTGGAGCACAGATACGCAGTATTTT
clone_size: NA
d_call: NA
v_call: TRBV5-6
j_call: TRBJ2-3
cdr3_length: 14

cdr3_aa: CASSQRDRGAYEQYF
cdr3_nt: TGCGCCAGCAGTCAGCGGGACCGGGGTGCGTACGAGCAGTACTTC
clone_size: NA
d_call: NA
v_call: TRBV23-1
j_call: TRBJ2-7
cdr3_length: 15

cdr3_aa: CASSYRGTEAFF
cdr3_nt: TGTGCCAGCAGCTACAGGGGCACTGAAGCTTTCTTT
clone_size: many
d_call: TRBD1
v_call: TRBV7-9
j_call: TRBJ1-1
cdr3_length: 12

cdr3_aa: CASSQFTGREQYF
cdr3_nt: TGCGCCAGCAGCCAATTTACAGGGCGGGAGCAGTACTTC
clone_size: few
d_call: NA
v_call: TRBV4-1
j_call: TRBJ2-7
cdr3_length: 13

cdr3_aa: CASSSERTGGDQPQHF
cdr3_nt: TGTGCCAGTAGTTCCGAACGGACAGGAGGGGATCAGCCCCAGCATTTT
clone_size: NA
d_call: TRBD1
v_call: TRBV19
j_call: TRBJ1-5
cdr3_length: 16

cdr3_aa: CASSQGAHSTYEQYF
cdr3_nt: TGTGCCAGCAGCCAAGGGGCTCACTCGACCTACGAGCAGTACTTC
clone_size: NA
d_call: NA
v_call: TRBV3-1/TRBV3-2
j_call: TRBJ2-7
cdr3_length: 15

cdr3_aa: CASRLQGAKGYTF
cdr3_nt: TGTGCCAGCAGATTACAGGGGGCGAAGGGCTACACCTTC
clone_size: NA
d_call: TRBD1
v_call: TRBV12-3/TRBV12-4
j_call: TRBJ1-2
cdr3_length: 13

cdr3_aa: CASSPGTGGSLNEKLFF
cdr3_nt: TGTGCCAGCAGCCCCGGGACAGGGGGCTCCCTTAATGAAAAACTGTTTTTT
clone_size: NA
d_call: TRBD1
v_call: TRBV5-4
j_call: TRBJ1-4
cdr3_length: 17

cdr3_aa: CASSLGQGKAQYF
cdr3_nt: TGCGCCAGCAGCTTGGGACAGGGGAAGGCCCAGTACTTC
clone_size: NA
d_call: TRBD1
v_call: TRBV5-1
j_call: TRBJ2-5
cdr3_length: 13

cdr3_aa: CASSLSYSYNSPLHF
cdr3_nt: TGTGCCAGCAGTTTAAGCTACTCCTATAATTCACCCCTCCACTTT
clone_size: NA
d_call: NA
v_call: TRBV28
j_call: TRBJ1-6
cdr3_length: 15

cdr3_aa: CASGLAGGSYNEQFF
cdr3_nt: TGTGCCAGCGGACTAGCGGGAGGCTCCTACAATGAGCAGTTCTTC
clone_size: NA
d_call: TRBD2
v_call: TRBV7-3
j_call: TRBJ2-1
cdr3_length: 15

cdr3_aa: CASSQVPGGGGNQPQHF
cdr3_nt: TGTGCCAGCAGCCAAGTCCCCGGGGGAGGGGGGAATCAGCCCCAGCATTTT
clone_size: NA
d_call: NA
v_call: TRBV3-1/TRBV3-2
j_call: TRBJ1-5
cdr3_length: 17

cdr3_aa: CASSPQGLSNYGYTF
cdr3_nt: TGTGCCAGCAGCCCACAGGGATTGTCGAACTATGGCTACACCTTC
clone_size: NA
d_call: NA
v_call: TRBV7-2
j_call: TRBJ1-2
cdr3_length: 15

cdr3_aa: CASSLAVGSGNTIYF
cdr3_nt: TGTGCCAGCAGCTTAGCAGTCGGGTCCGGAAACACCATATATTTT
clone_size: NA
d_call: NA
v_call: TRBV11-3
j_call: TRBJ1-3
cdr3_length: 15

cdr3_aa: CASSRGDRATDTQYF
cdr3_nt: TGCGCCAGCAGCAGAGGGGACAGGGCCACAGATACGCAGTATTTT
clone_size: NA
d_call: TRBD1
v_call: TRBV5-1
j_call: TRBJ2-3
cdr3_length: 15

cdr3_aa: CASSFAGGSLTGELFF
cdr3_nt: TGCGCCAGCAGCTTTGCAGGGGGCAGTTTAACCGGGGAGCTGTTTTTT
clone_size: NA
d_call: TRBD1
v_call: TRBV5-1
j_call: TRBJ2-2
cdr3_length: 16

cdr3_aa: CASSPTLTYEQYF
cdr3_nt: TGTGCCAGCAGCCCGACACTCACCTACGAGCAGTACTTC
clone_size: NA
d_call: NA
v_call: TRBV11-1
j_call: TRBJ2-7
cdr3_length: 13

cdr3_aa: CASSAGTGKTGELFF
cdr3_nt: TGTGCCAGCAGCGCTGGGACAGGGAAGACCGGGGAGCTGTTTTTT
clone_size: NA
d_call: TRBD1
v_call: TRBV7-9
j_call: TRBJ2-2
cdr3_length: 15